The 15 T cell receptor beta chains in this list originate from one sample, sequenced in a study of graft-versus-host responses after intestinal transplantation. Produced via immunoSEQ multiplex PCR; TCRdb's table is partial and in-frame only. Among fewer than 85,000 clones listed, around 95% were seen once. Their antigens are not known. The starting material was unstimulated CD8+ T cells sorted from spleen or lymph node cells, obtained before intestinal transplant. The receptor source for this set is a human donor who received an intestinal transplant.

The chain employs TRBV4-1 and TRBJ1-1, with D perhaps matching TRBD1 (6 bases). Looked up from germline, CDR1 is MGHRA and CDR2 is YSYEKL. The germline V and J ends were trimmed by 1 base and 9 bases, with 12 bases remaining between them. CDR3 length: 13 residues. This chain's CDR3 is CASSQGGAGKAFF. CDR3 nucleotide sequence: TGCGCCAGCAGCCAAGGGGGGGCAGGAAAAGCTTTCTTT.

The rearrangement links TRBV10-3 to TRBJ1-4; D remains unclear. Germline V CDR1 and CDR2: ENHRY, SYGVKD. The CDR3 loop spans 15 amino acids. Trimming took off 0 bases at V and 5 bases at J, with 10 bases between the two ends. CDR3 sequence reads: CAISESGLRNEKLFF. In DNA, the CDR3 is TGTGCCATCAGTGAGTCAGGACTAAGAAATGAAAAACTGTTTTTT.

V and J are TRBV7-2 and TRBJ2-7; 9 nucleotides agree with TRBD2. Germline values: CDR1 SGHTA, CDR2 FQGNSA. The ends lost 6 bases at V and 4 bases at J; junction bases unmatched: 13. This CDR3 is built from 16 residues. In DNA, the CDR3 is TGTGCCAGCAGTCCTTCTCTAGTAGCGGGAGTTTACGAGCAGTACTTC. It yields the protein CASSPSLVAGVYEQYF.

The sample holds one count of this clone. The chain uses TRBV2 and TRBJ1-5, with a possible D match to TRBD1 (5 bases). Germline V gene data show CDR1 as SNHLY and CDR2 as FYNNEI. This CDR3 region has 13 residues. Trimming cost V 4 bases and J 6 bases, with 10 bases left between them. For the CDR3, the DNA is TGTGCCAGCAGTGGGGACGAAAGTCAGCCCCAGCATTTT. It yields the protein CASSGDESQPQHF.

The chain employs TRBV4-1 and TRBJ2-5, with TRBD2 identical over 12 bases. The CDR3 has 16 amino acids. V shed 4 bases and J 0 bases; nucleotides not matched to a gene: 3. The germline V gene has CDR1 MGHRA and CDR2 YSYEKL. DNA for the CDR3: TGCGCCAGCAGCCCCACTAGCGGGAGGCACCAAGAGACCCAGTACTTC. Translating it yields CASSPTSGRHQETQYF.

The chain has TRBV6-5 and TRBJ2-7; 12 nucleotides agree with TRBD2. The CDR3 extends over 15 amino acids. V gave up 5 bases and J gave up 4 bases; unmatched junction bases: 6. CDR1 is MNHEY, CDR2 SVGAGI, per germline. CDR3 coding DNA: TGTGCCAGCAGTACTGAGGGGACTAGCGGGTACGAGCAGTACTTC. This gives the protein CASSTEGTSGYEQYF.

The CDR3 DNA reads as TGTGCCAGCAGCCTAGAGCCGTTGGGGGATCGATCCACTGAAGCTTTCTTT. This translates into CASSLEPLGDRSTEAFF. This sequence joins TRBV7-6 and TRBJ1-1, with a tentative D call TRBD1 (5 bases). Germline CDR1 is SGHVS and CDR2 is FNYEAQ. The CDR3 runs 17 residues. Trimming removed 5 bases from V and 4 bases from J, with 23 bases in between.

The chain is built from TRBV5-1 and TRBJ2-7, with TRBD1 matching over 10 bases. The CDR3 length is 15 residues. Trimming at V came to 3 bases and at J to 3 bases, leaving 6 bases not matched to a gene. CDR1 and CDR2 (germline): SGHRS, YFSETQ. The CDR3 DNA follows: TGCGCCAGCAGCTCGAGGACAGGGGGTAACTACGAGCAGTACTTC. This codes for CASSSRTGGNYEQYF.

The chain uses TRBV27 and TRBJ2-3; 10 bases align to TRBD1. Trimming took 2 bases from V and 6 from J; bases not matched to a gene: 17. Germline-derived CDR1 and CDR2 are MNHEY and SMNVEV (reference sequence). This CDR3 contains 19 residues. The CDR3: CASSLNPLPTGGAWDTQYF. The CDR3 DNA follows: TGTGCCAGCAGTTTAAACCCCCTCCCGACAGGGGGCGCGTGGGATACGCAGTATTTT.

The rearrangement uses TRBV14 and TRBJ2-1, with a weak D call TRBD1 (7 bases). Trimming pared 6 bases from V and 4 bases from J, leaving 16 bases between. The CDR3 runs 15 residues. From germline, CDR1 is SGHDN and CDR2 FVKESK. The CDR3 DNA follows: TGTGCCAGCAGGGCTTTCCAGGGGGGATACAATGAGCAGTTCTTC. Its protein product is CASRAFQGGYNEQFF.

The rearrangement joins TRBV28 to TRBJ2-7; 13 bases fit TRBD2. This CDR3 is built from 14 residues. The germline gives CDR1 MDHEN, CDR2 SYDVKM. V shed 5 bases, J shed 4 bases, and the junction held 2 bases outside the gene matches. The DNA of the CDR3 is TGTGCCAGCAGTAGACTAGCGGGAGGATACGAGCAGTACTTC. It codes for CASSRLAGGYEQYF.

The gene calls are TRBV7-7 and TRBJ2-5; possibly TRBD1 for D (5 bases). Germline CDR1 reads SSHAT; CDR2 reads FNYEAQ (reference sequence). The CDR3 extends over 15 amino acids. Trimming removed 0 bases at V and 4 bases at J, with 12 bases between. CDR3 sequence: CASSLAPQGGETQYF. CDR3 bases: TGTGCCAGCAGCTTAGCCCCGCAGGGCGGAGAGACCCAGTACTTC.

The chain combines TRBV27 with TRBJ2-7, with D possibly being TRBD1 or TRBD2 (6 bases each). Germline CDR1 MNHEY, CDR2 SMNVEV (reference sequence). The germline V and J ends were trimmed by 5 bases and 5 bases, with 16 bases remaining between them. CDR3 length: 14 residues. The CDR3 loop reads CASSITGRLNEQYF. Written as DNA, the CDR3 is TGTGCCAGCAGTATCACAGGGAGGCTCAACGAGCAGTACTTC.

V is TRBV5-1 and J is TRBJ1-2; D unresolved. Per germline, CDR1 SGHRS and CDR2 YFSETQ. This CDR3 is 13 amino acids long. V was shortened by 6 bases and J by 1 base, with 10 bases between the two germline ends. The CDR3 DNA reads TGCGCCAGCAAGGTGGATCGTAACTATGGCTACACCTTC. Its protein product is CASKVDRNYGYTF.

The chain couples TRBV27 to TRBJ2-7, with 8 bases lining up with TRBD1. The germline CDR1 and CDR2 sequences are MNHEY and SMNVEV (reference sequence). Trimming took 8 bases from V and 0 from J; bases not matched to a gene: 6. The CDR3 is 14 residues long. This chain's CDR3 is CASSWTGSSYEQYF. As DNA, the CDR3 is TGTGCCAGCTCCTGGACAGGGAGCTCCTACGAGCAGTACTTC.